Listed below are T cell receptor beta chains from one sample, sequenced in a study of blood T cells in healthy people across ages. TCRdb re-called the 5' RACE reads through MiXCR, storing one row per CDR3 protein. The table lists approximately 350,000 distinct CDR3 sequences, 52% of them singletons, with approximately 51% in the top ten. Sequencing was done on a sample of blood. These receptors all stem from a man aged 60-69 years in good health. Both conserved end residues are part of each CDR3. The D gene is left open where the match is weak. Clone sizes are given selectively: once, few, many, or a class where the clone is expanded.

d_call: TRBD2
j_call: TRBJ2-3
clone_size: NA
v_call: TRBV14
cdr3_nt: TGTGCCAGCAGCCGGGCCTTGACTAGCGGGAGTGGAGATACGCAGTATTTT
cdr3_aa: CASSRALTSGSGDTQYF

d_call: NA
j_call: TRBJ1-1
clone_size: NA
v_call: TRBV9
cdr3_nt: TGTGCCAGCAGTGGGACACAGATGAACACTGAAGCTTTCTTT
cdr3_aa: CASSGTQMNTEAFF

d_call: NA
j_call: TRBJ1-1
clone_size: NA
v_call: TRBV6-2/TRBV6-3
cdr3_nt: TGTGCCAGCAGGGCTCAAATGAACACTGAAGCTTTCTTT
cdr3_aa: CASRAQMNTEAFF

d_call: NA
j_call: TRBJ2-5
clone_size: NA
v_call: TRBV18
cdr3_nt: TGTGCCAGCTCACCAACGGAGGGGATTCGGGAGACCCAGTACTTC
cdr3_aa: CASSPTEGIRETQYF

d_call: TRBD2
j_call: TRBJ2-5
clone_size: few
v_call: TRBV7-9
cdr3_nt: TGTGCCAGCAGCCCGGGACTACTAGGAGAGACCCAGTACTTC
cdr3_aa: CASSPGLLGETQYF

d_call: TRBD2
j_call: TRBJ2-1
clone_size: NA
v_call: TRBV11-2
cdr3_nt: TGTGCCAGCAGCTTAAGTACTAGCGGGGGAGATGAGCAGTTCTTC
cdr3_aa: CASSLSTSGGDEQFF

d_call: TRBD2
j_call: TRBJ2-3
clone_size: NA
v_call: TRBV7-2
cdr3_nt: TGTGCCAGCAGCTTGGGGACTAGCGGATTCACAGATACGCAGTATTTT
cdr3_aa: CASSLGTSGFTDTQYF

d_call: NA
j_call: TRBJ2-1
clone_size: NA
v_call: TRBV10-3
cdr3_nt: TGTGCCATCAGATTGGACACAAACTACAATGAGCAGTTCTTC
cdr3_aa: CAIRLDTNYNEQFF

d_call: NA
j_call: TRBJ1-2
clone_size: NA
v_call: TRBV6-5
cdr3_nt: TGTGCCAGCAGCCCCCGGGTCGCGGCGGCCGGAGGCTACACCTTC
cdr3_aa: CASSPRVAAAGGYTF

d_call: TRBD2
j_call: TRBJ2-3
clone_size: NA
v_call: TRBV11-3
cdr3_nt: TGTGCCAGCAGCTATAATATGGCGGGAGGGTTGACAGATACGCAGTATTTT
cdr3_aa: CASSYNMAGGLTDTQYF

d_call: NA
j_call: TRBJ1-1
clone_size: NA
v_call: TRBV20-1
cdr3_nt: TGCAGTGCTAGAGAGTCGAGGGGAACTGAAGCTTTCTTT
cdr3_aa: CSARESRGTEAFF

d_call: TRBD2
j_call: TRBJ2-3
clone_size: few
v_call: TRBV4-2
cdr3_nt: TGTGCCAGCAGCCAAGACGGGACTAGCGGGGTCAAAGATACGCAGTATTTT
cdr3_aa: CASSQDGTSGVKDTQYF

d_call: TRBD2
j_call: TRBJ2-1
clone_size: NA
v_call: TRBV2
cdr3_nt: TGTGCCAGCAGGATGGACCTAGCGGGAGGGCCCTATGAGCAGTTCTTC
cdr3_aa: CASRMDLAGGPYEQFF

d_call: TRBD2
j_call: TRBJ2-4
clone_size: NA
v_call: TRBV5-6
cdr3_nt: TGTGCCAGCAGCGTTCCCGGGGGGGCCAAAAACATTCAGTACTTC
cdr3_aa: CASSVPGGAKNIQYF

d_call: TRBD1
j_call: TRBJ1-6
clone_size: NA
v_call: TRBV25-1
cdr3_nt: TGTGCCAGCAGTCCGCTACAGGGGGCTAATTCACCCCTCCACTTT
cdr3_aa: CASSPLQGANSPLHF

d_call: TRBD2
j_call: TRBJ2-3
clone_size: NA
v_call: TRBV3-1
cdr3_nt: TGTGCCAGCAGCCAAGAGGGACTAGCAGCCACAGATACGCAGTATTTT
cdr3_aa: CASSQEGLAATDTQYF

d_call: TRBD2
j_call: TRBJ2-5
clone_size: once
v_call: TRBV5-1
cdr3_nt: TGCGCCAGCAGAATAAGCCGGGGGGGAAATGGGCAGTACTTC
cdr3_aa: CASRISRGGNGQYF

d_call: TRBD2
j_call: TRBJ2-1
clone_size: NA
v_call: TRBV7-2
cdr3_nt: TGTGCCAGCAGCTCCCAGGGACTAGCGGGAGTTGGTGAGCAGTTCTTC
cdr3_aa: CASSSQGLAGVGEQFF

d_call: NA
j_call: TRBJ1-1
clone_size: NA
v_call: TRBV3-1
cdr3_nt: TGTGCCAGCTGGTTGGGCCGGCAAGACACTGAAGCTTTCTTT
cdr3_aa: CASWLGRQDTEAFF

d_call: NA
j_call: TRBJ1-4
clone_size: NA
v_call: TRBV30
cdr3_nt: TGTGCCTGGAACGGTATCTCCACTAATGAAAAACTGTTTTTT
cdr3_aa: CAWNGISTNEKLFF

d_call: NA
j_call: TRBJ2-5
clone_size: few
v_call: TRBV29-1
cdr3_nt: TGCAGCGTTGAGGGGATCCGTCAAGGGACCCAGTACTTC
cdr3_aa: CSVEGIRQGTQYF

d_call: NA
j_call: TRBJ2-3
clone_size: few
v_call: TRBV29-1
cdr3_nt: TGCAGCGTTTGCGCGGGGGCGATCACAGATACGCAGTATTTT
cdr3_aa: CSVCAGAITDTQYF

d_call: TRBD1
j_call: TRBJ2-6
clone_size: few
v_call: TRBV20-1
cdr3_nt: TGCAGTGCTGAAGACAGGGGTTACGGGGCCAACGTCCTGACTTTC
cdr3_aa: CSAEDRGYGANVLTF

d_call: NA
j_call: TRBJ2-1
clone_size: few
v_call: TRBV19
cdr3_nt: TGTGCCAGTAGTATAGGATCCAGCAGGAATGAGCAGTTCTTC
cdr3_aa: CASSIGSSRNEQFF

d_call: NA
j_call: TRBJ2-1
clone_size: few
v_call: TRBV3-1
cdr3_nt: TGTGCCAGCAGCCAAACCTCTTTTGAGCAGTTCTTC
cdr3_aa: CASSQTSFEQFF

d_call: TRBD2
j_call: TRBJ2-5
clone_size: few
v_call: TRBV27
cdr3_nt: TGTGCCAGCAGGCCCCGGGGGGGCTCGGTAGAGACCCAGTACTTC
cdr3_aa: CASRPRGGSVETQYF

d_call: NA
j_call: TRBJ2-7
clone_size: NA
v_call: TRBV7-2
cdr3_nt: TGTGCCAGCAGCTTAGGATCCAGCTTCTACGAGCAGTACTTC
cdr3_aa: CASSLGSSFYEQYF

d_call: NA
j_call: TRBJ2-5
clone_size: few
v_call: TRBV20-1
cdr3_nt: TGCAGTGCTAGTCCTGGAAAGGAGACCCAGTACTTC
cdr3_aa: CSASPGKETQYF

d_call: NA
j_call: TRBJ2-7
clone_size: few
v_call: TRBV11-1
cdr3_nt: TGTGCCAGCAGCCCCCGGGACCAAGAAGGGGAGCAGTACTTC
cdr3_aa: CASSPRDQEGEQYF

d_call: TRBD2
j_call: TRBJ2-1
clone_size: few
v_call: TRBV20-1
cdr3_nt: TGCAGTGCCAGGCTAGCGGGAGGACTATCCTACAATGAGCAGTTCTTC
cdr3_aa: CSARLAGGLSYNEQFF

d_call: NA
j_call: TRBJ1-2
clone_size: NA
v_call: TRBV7-2
cdr3_nt: TGTGCCAGCAGCCCAGCGGGTGGCGGCATCTATGGCTACACCTTC
cdr3_aa: CASSPAGGGIYGYTF

d_call: NA
j_call: TRBJ2-3
clone_size: NA
v_call: TRBV5-1
cdr3_nt: TGCGCCAGCAGCTCTGACACAGGGACCCAGTATTTT
cdr3_aa: CASSSDTGTQYF

d_call: NA
j_call: TRBJ2-1
clone_size: few
v_call: TRBV28
cdr3_nt: TGTGCCAGCAGCCCGACTGAGGCTGAGCAGTTCTTC
cdr3_aa: CASSPTEAEQFF

d_call: TRBD1
j_call: TRBJ2-7
clone_size: few
v_call: TRBV9
cdr3_nt: TGTGCCAGCAGCCGGGGACAGGCGACCTACGAGCAGTACTTC
cdr3_aa: CASSRGQATYEQYF

d_call: TRBD1
j_call: TRBJ2-5
clone_size: few
v_call: TRBV18
cdr3_nt: TGTGCCAGCTCATCCCGACAGGGGACCCAAGAGACCCAGTACTTC
cdr3_aa: CASSSRQGTQETQYF

d_call: NA
j_call: TRBJ2-4
clone_size: NA
v_call: TRBV5-1
cdr3_nt: TGCGCCAGCAGCGCGGAAAACATTCAGTACTTC
cdr3_aa: CASSAENIQYF

d_call: TRBD1
j_call: TRBJ2-6
clone_size: NA
v_call: TRBV28
cdr3_nt: TGTGCCAGCAGTCCCACCGGGACAGGGGGCTTTGGGGCCAACGTCCTGACTTTC
cdr3_aa: CASSPTGTGGFGANVLTF

d_call: TRBD2
j_call: TRBJ2-3
clone_size: NA
v_call: TRBV20-1
cdr3_nt: TGCAGTACTAGAGATGGGGGACTAGCGGGGTCCACAGGTACGCAGTATTTT
cdr3_aa: CSTRDGGLAGSTGTQYF

d_call: TRBD2
j_call: TRBJ2-1
clone_size: few
v_call: TRBV20-1
cdr3_nt: TGCAGTGCTCCCACTAGCGGGAGGGTTAGGAGCTACAATGAGCAGTTCTTC
cdr3_aa: CSAPTSGRVRSYNEQFF

d_call: TRBD2
j_call: TRBJ2-3
clone_size: NA
v_call: TRBV7-2
cdr3_nt: TGTGCCAGCAGCACGGGACTAGCGGGAGGGGGCACAGATACGCAGTATTTT
cdr3_aa: CASSTGLAGGGTDTQYF

d_call: TRBD2
j_call: TRBJ2-7
clone_size: NA
v_call: TRBV6-4
cdr3_nt: TGTGCCAGCACAGGCGGGGGGGCATCCGAGCAGTACTTC
cdr3_aa: CASTGGGASEQYF

d_call: NA
j_call: TRBJ2-4
clone_size: few
v_call: TRBV7-2
cdr3_nt: TGTGCCAGCAGCTTACGATCCCGGGAGCAGTACTTC
cdr3_aa: CASSLRSREQYF